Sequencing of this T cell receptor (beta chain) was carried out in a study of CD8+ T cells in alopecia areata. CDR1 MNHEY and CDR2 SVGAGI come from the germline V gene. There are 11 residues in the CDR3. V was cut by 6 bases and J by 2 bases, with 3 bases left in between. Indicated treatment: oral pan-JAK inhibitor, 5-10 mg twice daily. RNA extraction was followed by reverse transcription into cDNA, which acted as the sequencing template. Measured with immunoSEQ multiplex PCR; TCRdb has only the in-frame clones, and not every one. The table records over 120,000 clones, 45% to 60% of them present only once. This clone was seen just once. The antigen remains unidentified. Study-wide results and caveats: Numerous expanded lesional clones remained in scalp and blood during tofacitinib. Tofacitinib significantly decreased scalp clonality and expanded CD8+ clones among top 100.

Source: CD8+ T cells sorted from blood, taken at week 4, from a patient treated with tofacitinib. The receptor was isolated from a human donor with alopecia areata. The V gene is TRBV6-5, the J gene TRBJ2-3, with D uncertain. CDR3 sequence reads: CASSHTDTQYF. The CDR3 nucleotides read TGTGCCAGCAGCCACACAGATACGCAGTATTTT.